This TCR beta chain came from a study of T-cell memory formation after mild COVID-19. In the study overall: Clusters were largely donor specific.

Turning to this clonotype: Its target is not known.

Germline V CDR1 and CDR2: ENHRY, SYGVKD. Trimming cost V 4 bases and J 1 base; bases outside gene matches: 5. The CDR3 runs to 16 residues. TCRdb re-derived calls from the 5' RACE reads in MiXCR, one entry per CDR3 protein. The sample gives about 280,000 distinct CDR3 sequences, approximately 8% of which show up once; under 25% is in the top ten. Findings of the study overall: Chiefly within CM and EM were the contracting CD4+ clones; CD8+ ones were within EMRA. Several responding clones turned up in pre-infection memory, indicating that cross-reactive memory may have taken part.

V is TRBV10-3 and J is TRBJ2-3; 10 positions match TRBD2. Specimen: PBMCs or a T cell subset sorted from them (not recorded which). The sequence derives from a man aged 18 to 30 who had mild COVID-19 (a few samples of this study predate the infection). Cell type and time point are not known. The CDR3 DNA sequence: TGTGCCATCAGTGGGACTAGCGGAGGGGGCACAGATACGCAGTATTTT. Its protein is CAISGTSGGGTDTQYF.